The entry below gives a single T cell receptor beta chain sequence along with its context. Its antigen has not been determined. Within one base of it there is no much larger clone, and no base qualities were kept. Ficoll-Paque density gradient centrifugation was used to isolate PBMCs. The sample originates from a study of T-cell memory formation after mild COVID-19 (dated by TCRdb to the early 2020s). At the level of the whole study: Most TCR sequence clusters were specific to one of the two donors. Longitudinal TCRalpha and TCRbeta repertoire sequencing tracked T-cell clones expanding and contracting after mild COVID-19 in a couple of donors. The cohort comprised two young, previously healthy adult volunteers, one female and one male. Summary of the overall study and its limitations: The detection of some responding clones in pre-infection memory suggests that pre-existing cross-reactive memory T cells joined the SARS-CoV-2 response. Whether the second-wave clones peaking on day 37 were SARS-CoV-2 specific was not confirmed. Contracting CD4+ clones appeared mostly in the CM and EM memory subsets, whereas CD8+ clones were enriched in EMRA. Only two mild cases were covered by the study, and larger cohorts that include severe cases with pre-infection samples were considered necessary. Clones contracting from day 15 to 85 had balanced CD4/CD8 phenotypes, while a second wave expanding from day 15 to 37 was biased towards CD4+.

The run used an Illumina NovaSeq 6000. TCRalpha and TCRbeta cDNA libraries were built by 5'RACE with constant-segment primers, adding sample barcodes and unique molecular identifiers. RNA was extracted from every sample with Trizol reagent. The libraries were amplified in two PCR steps, and the second step added a second sample barcode and Illumina TruSeq adapters. Sequencing of libraries was performed on an Illumina NovaSeq with 2 x 150 bp paired-end reads. Under the source paper's analysis protocol: Reads were demultiplexed and collapsed into UMI-guided consensus sequences with migec v1.2.7. With mixcr v2.1.11, UMI consensuses were aligned to TRA and TRB V and J templates and assembled into clonotypes. Expanded or contracted clonotypes were those called significant by both edgeR and NoisET, with noise models trained on biological replicates. For edgeR calls, a false discovery rate-adjusted p below 0.01 and a log2 fold-change threshold of 1 were applied. PCA with hierarchical clustering of max-normalized trajectories of the 1000 most abundant clonotypes was used as exploratory dynamics analysis. Each responding clone was given a CD4 or CD8 phenotype based on the CD4+ and CD8+ repertoires, which had been sequenced separately. Using fastp trimming at Q25 and MiXCR clonotype assembly, TCRdb reanalyzed the public sequencing data and kept in-frame beta chains. Every CDR3 protein is listed once, alongside the most common genes and DNA of its rows. TCRdb assigned the V and J calls; the authors' analysis was not used. The sample table lists 250,000 to 300,000 distinct CDR3 sequences, 15% to 20% of them with a count of one. The ten largest clones add up to roughly a fifth of the sample.

The clonotype comes from a man between 18 and 35 years old who had mild COVID-19 (a few samples of this study predate the infection). The sample titles of this study are shuffled in the database, so cell type and time point are left out; the donor was told from shared clones. The specimen was PBMCs or a T cell subset sorted from them (not recorded which).

CDR3 reads: CASSLEWGGGRPYEQYF. The sequenced DNA: TGTGCCAGCAGCTTGGAATGGGGCGGGGGCAGGCCCTACGAGCAGTACTTC. Recombination joined TRBV5-6 with TRBJ2-7, with TRBD2 as a weak D call on 7 bases. The germline V gene provides CDR1 SGHDT and CDR2 YYEEEE. There are 17 amino acids in the CDR3, from cysteine to phenylalanine inclusive. Of all the DNA, just the CDR3 is kept, 51 bases in frame from base 1. The trim is 0 bases for V and 2 bases for J, with a gap of 18 bases between the germline ends.